A selection of T cell receptor beta chains follows, all from one sample in a study of blood T cells in healthy people across ages. TCRdb independently ran MiXCR on the 5' RACE reads; one entry per CDR3 protein. The data contain some 1.7 million distinct CDR3 sequences, under 30% of them singletons. Material for sequencing was blood. These receptors originate from a woman aged 30 to 39 in good health. CDR3s leave out the opening cysteine and the closing phenylalanine or tryptophan. A D gene is named only where the DNA matches it firmly. Expanded clones get a size class; other rows say once, few or many, or leave the size out.

D gene	V gene	clone size	CDR3 protein
.	TRBV7-9	.	ASSLALRVGANVLT
.	TRBV29-1	few	SAASVGTEAF
.	TRBV9	.	ASGPQGRLGSTDTQY
TRBD2	TRBV5-1	once	ASKGTSGTNEQF
TRBD1	TRBV5-1	few	ASSLRDRDAEQY
TRBD2	TRBV16	once	ASSHSGISYNEQF
.	TRBV7-2	few	ASSLALSRLEQY
.	TRBV12-3/TRBV12-4	many	ASSRRTTYGYT
.	TRBV18	.	ASSPRPDARSTDTQY
.	TRBV5-1	many	ASSLGKRDSRLYEQY
TRBD1	TRBV20-1	.	SAVQGAIYNEQF
TRBD2	TRBV11-2	.	ASSFSGGLNIQY
.	TRBV2	few	ASSEAQGNNEQF
TRBD2	TRBV5-1	.	ASSPWSTGLAGGLSYEQY
.	TRBV19	.	ASSSVLGGIEQY
TRBD2	TRBV9	.	ASSTRGLAGDNEQF
TRBD2	TRBV10-3	many	AISDNRALRGQETQY
.	TRBV20-1	many	SAPVGVNYGYT
.	TRBV12-3/TRBV12-4	.	ASSLSPLTLGSYNEQF
TRBD2	TRBV7-2	.	ASSLSGTSFWSDTQY
.	TRBV28	few	ASREQEDEQY
TRBD2	TRBV6-5	once	ASGKAGGLTDTQY
.	TRBV5-1	.	ASSLDGGASPLH
.	TRBV6-2/TRBV6-3	.	ASSPLTSYGTDTQY
.	TRBV18	few	ASSPLSGAGSEQF
.	TRBV7-2	few	ASSLGRTNYEQY
.	TRBV7-2	few	ASSLGRYSYNEQF
.	TRBV19	few	ASSDAISSYEQY
.	TRBV7-2	many	ASSATVNQPQH
TRBD2	TRBV29-1	.	SVGLASYNEQY
.	TRBV5-5	.	ASSFRRDPMIQPQH
.	TRBV12-3/TRBV12-4	.	ASSLSQRQAEAF
.	TRBV3-1	.	ASGPGDTEAF
.	TRBV20-1	.	SARSGGLSGANVLT
TRBD2	TRBV5-1	.	ASSFSGRIQETQY
.	TRBV24-1	many	ATSDLGTSTDTQY
.	TRBV15	once	ATSRARTSTGELF
TRBD2	TRBV3-1	few	ASSQDRRGGWNEQF
.	TRBV20-1	.	SAPISGILGTDTQY
.	TRBV3-1	many	ASSQSEETQY
.	TRBV24-1	.	ATGGGGPNEKLF
.	TRBV6-6	.	ASSDGGKSSYNERF
TRBD1	TRBV11-2	.	ASGRPGTGDYEQY
TRBD2	TRBV20-1	many	SAMSASGSSF
TRBD1	TRBV5-1	.	ASSWGQGYNEQY
TRBD2	TRBV11-2	few	ASSTLAGGAYEQY
.	TRBV6-1	few	ASSEGWGGTQY
.	TRBV11-2	many	ASSLGRTPEQY
TRBD2	TRBV14	.	ASSHLAGVSNEQF
.	TRBV18	.	ASSTNGGDTEAF
TRBD2	TRBV5-1	.	ASNKRGTSGGSYNEQF
.	TRBV5-1	.	ASSLEDSVFYEQY
.	TRBV6-5	few	ASSYSSEQGANYGYT
TRBD1	TRBV6-5	.	ASSRDREKQF